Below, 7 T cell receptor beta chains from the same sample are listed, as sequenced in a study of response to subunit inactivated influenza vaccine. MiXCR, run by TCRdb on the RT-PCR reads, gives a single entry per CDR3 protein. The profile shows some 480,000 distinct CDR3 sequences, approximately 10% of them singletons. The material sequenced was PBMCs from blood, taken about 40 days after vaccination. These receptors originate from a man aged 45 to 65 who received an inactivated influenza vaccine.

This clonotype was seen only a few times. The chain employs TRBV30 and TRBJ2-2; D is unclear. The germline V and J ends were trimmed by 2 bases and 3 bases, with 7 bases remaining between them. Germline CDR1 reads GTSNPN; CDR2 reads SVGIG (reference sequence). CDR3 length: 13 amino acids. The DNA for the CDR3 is TGTGCCTGGAGTTGGCAGTACACCGGGGAGCTGTTTTTT. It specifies CAWSWQYTGELFF.

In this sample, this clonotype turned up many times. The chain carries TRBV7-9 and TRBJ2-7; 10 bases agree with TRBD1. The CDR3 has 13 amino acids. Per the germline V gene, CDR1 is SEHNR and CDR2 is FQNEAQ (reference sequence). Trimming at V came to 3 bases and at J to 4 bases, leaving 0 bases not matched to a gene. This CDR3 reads CASSLDRGYEQYF. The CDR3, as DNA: TGTGCCAGCAGCTTGGACAGGGGGTACGAGCAGTACTTC.

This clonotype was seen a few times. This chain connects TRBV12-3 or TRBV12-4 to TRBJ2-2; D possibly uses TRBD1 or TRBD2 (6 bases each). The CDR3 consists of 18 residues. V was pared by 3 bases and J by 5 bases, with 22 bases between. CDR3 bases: TGTGCCAGCAGTTTTTCCCCATGGGGGGCAAACCCTACCGGGGAGCTGTTTTTT. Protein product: CASSFSPWGANPTGELFF.

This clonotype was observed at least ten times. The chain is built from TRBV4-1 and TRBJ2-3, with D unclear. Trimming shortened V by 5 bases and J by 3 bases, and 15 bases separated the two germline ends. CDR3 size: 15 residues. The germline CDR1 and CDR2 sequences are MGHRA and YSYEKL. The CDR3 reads CASSARTTLTDTQYF. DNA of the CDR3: TGCGCCAGCAGCGCCCGGACCACACTGACAGATACGCAGTATTTT.

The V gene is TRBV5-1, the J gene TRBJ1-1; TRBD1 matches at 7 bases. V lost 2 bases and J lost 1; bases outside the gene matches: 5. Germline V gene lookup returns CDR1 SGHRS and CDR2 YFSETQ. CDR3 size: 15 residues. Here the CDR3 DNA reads TGCGCCAGCAGCTTTATAGGGACAGAGAACACTGAAGCTTTCTTT. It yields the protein CASSFIGTENTEAFF.

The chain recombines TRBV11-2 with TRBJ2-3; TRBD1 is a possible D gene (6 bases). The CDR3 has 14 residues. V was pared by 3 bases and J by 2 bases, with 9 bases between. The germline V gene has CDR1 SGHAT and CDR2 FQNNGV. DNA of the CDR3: TGTGCCAGCAGCTTGAACAGGGACACAGATACGCAGTATTTT. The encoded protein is CASSLNRDTDTQYF.

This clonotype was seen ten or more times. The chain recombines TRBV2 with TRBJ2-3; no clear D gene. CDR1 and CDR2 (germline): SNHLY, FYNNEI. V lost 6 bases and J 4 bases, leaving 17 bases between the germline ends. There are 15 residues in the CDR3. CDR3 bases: TGTGCCAGCAGATCTCTGGGCCCTACCCCAGATACGCAGTATTTT. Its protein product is CASRSLGPTPDTQYF. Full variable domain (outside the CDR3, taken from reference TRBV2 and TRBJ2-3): EPEVTQTPSHQVTQMGQEVILRCVPISNHLYFYWYRQILGQKVEFLVSFYNNEISEKSEIFDDQFSVERPDGSNFTLKIRSTKLEDSAMYFCASRSLGPTPDTQYFGPGTRLTVL.